This T cell receptor (beta chain) was found in a study of T cell responses to AZD1222 COVID-19 vaccine. Repertoires were generated with immunoSEQ multiplex PCR, while TCRdb's copy carries only in-frame clones and drops some. The sample lists roughly 100,000 clones, 93% occurring once. CDR1 is SGHAT, CDR2 FQDESV, per germline (reference sequence). The CDR3 runs 13 residues. Trimming removed 2 bases from V and 9 bases from J; junction bases left unmatched: 3. The TCR comes from an adult in good health. The source material was peripheral blood, sampled on day 0 of AZD1222 vaccination. The chain uses TRBV11-1 and TRBJ2-1; 8 bases are shared with TRBD2. The DNA for the CDR3 is TGTGCCAGCAGCTTACTTAGCGGGGCTGAGCAGTTCTTC. Translating gives CASSLLSGAEQFF. The full variable domain, rest sourced from reference TRBV11-1 and TRBJ2-1, is EAEVAQSPRYKITEKSQAVAFWCDPISGHATLYWYRQILGQGPELLVQFQDESVVDDSQLPKDRFSAERLKGVDSTLKIQPAELGDSAMYLCASSLLSGAEQFFGPGTRLTVL.